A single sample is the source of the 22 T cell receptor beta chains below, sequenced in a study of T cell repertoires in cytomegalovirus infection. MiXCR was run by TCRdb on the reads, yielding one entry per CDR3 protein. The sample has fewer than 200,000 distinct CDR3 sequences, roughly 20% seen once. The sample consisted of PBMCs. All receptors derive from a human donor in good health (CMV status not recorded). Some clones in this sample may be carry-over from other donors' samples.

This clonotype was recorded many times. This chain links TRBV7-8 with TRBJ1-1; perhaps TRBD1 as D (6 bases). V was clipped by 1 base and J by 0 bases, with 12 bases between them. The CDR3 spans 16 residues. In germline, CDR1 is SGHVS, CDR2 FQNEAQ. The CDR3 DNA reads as TGTGCCAGCAGCTTAGGCAGGGGTGCCGTGAACACTGAAGCTTTCTTT. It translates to CASSLGRGAVNTEAFF.

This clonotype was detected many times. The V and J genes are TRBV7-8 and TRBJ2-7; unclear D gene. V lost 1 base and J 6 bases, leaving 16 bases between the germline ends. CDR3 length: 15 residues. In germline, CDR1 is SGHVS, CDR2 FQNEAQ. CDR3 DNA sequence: TGTGCCAGCAGCTTAGGTTACAGTAATATACTCGAGCAGTACTTC. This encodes CASSLGYSNILEQYF.

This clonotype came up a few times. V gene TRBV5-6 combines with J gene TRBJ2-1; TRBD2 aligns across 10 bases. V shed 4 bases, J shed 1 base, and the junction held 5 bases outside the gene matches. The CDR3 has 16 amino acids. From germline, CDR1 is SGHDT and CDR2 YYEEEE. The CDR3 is CASSPTSGISYNEQFF. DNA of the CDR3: TGTGCCAGCAGCCCCACTAGCGGGATATCCTACAATGAGCAGTTCTTC.

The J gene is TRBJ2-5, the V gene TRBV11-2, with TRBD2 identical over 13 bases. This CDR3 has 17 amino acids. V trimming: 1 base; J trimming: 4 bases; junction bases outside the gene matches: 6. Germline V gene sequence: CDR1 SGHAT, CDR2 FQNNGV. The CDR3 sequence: CASSLGGLAGVTETQYF. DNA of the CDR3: TGTGCCAGCAGCTTAGGAGGACTAGCGGGAGTAACAGAGACCCAGTACTTC. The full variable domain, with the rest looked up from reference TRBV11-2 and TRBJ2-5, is EAGVAQSPRYKIIEKRQSVAFWCNPISGHATLYWYQQILGQGPKLLIQFQNNGVVDDSQLPKDRFSAERLKGVDSTLKIQPAKLEDSAVYLCASSLGGLAGVTETQYFGPGTRLLVL.

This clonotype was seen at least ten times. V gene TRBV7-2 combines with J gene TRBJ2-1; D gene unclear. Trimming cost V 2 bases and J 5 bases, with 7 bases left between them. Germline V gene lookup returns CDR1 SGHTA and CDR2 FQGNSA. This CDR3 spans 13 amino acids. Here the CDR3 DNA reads TGTGCCAGCAGCTTAAAGCCCGACAATGAGCAGTTCTTC. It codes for CASSLKPDNEQFF.

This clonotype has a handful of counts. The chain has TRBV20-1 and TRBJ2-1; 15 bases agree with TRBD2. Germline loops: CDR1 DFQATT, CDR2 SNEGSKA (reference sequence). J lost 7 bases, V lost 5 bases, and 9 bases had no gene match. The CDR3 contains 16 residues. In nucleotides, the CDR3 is TGCAGTGCTCGGCGCGGGACTAGCGGGAGGAAGAATGAGCAGTTCTTC. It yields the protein CSARRGTSGRKNEQFF.

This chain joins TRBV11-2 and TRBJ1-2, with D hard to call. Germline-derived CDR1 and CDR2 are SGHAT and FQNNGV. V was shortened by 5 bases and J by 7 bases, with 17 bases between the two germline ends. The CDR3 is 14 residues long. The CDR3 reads CASSAAEGWAGYTF. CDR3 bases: TGTGCCAGCAGCGCCGCAGAGGGTTGGGCTGGCTACACCTTC.

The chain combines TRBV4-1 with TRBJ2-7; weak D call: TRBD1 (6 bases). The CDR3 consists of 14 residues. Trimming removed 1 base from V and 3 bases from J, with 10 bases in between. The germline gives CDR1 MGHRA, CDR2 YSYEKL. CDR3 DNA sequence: TGCGCCAGCAGCCAAGTTCTACAGGGCTACGAGCAGTACTTC. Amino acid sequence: CASSQVLQGYEQYF.

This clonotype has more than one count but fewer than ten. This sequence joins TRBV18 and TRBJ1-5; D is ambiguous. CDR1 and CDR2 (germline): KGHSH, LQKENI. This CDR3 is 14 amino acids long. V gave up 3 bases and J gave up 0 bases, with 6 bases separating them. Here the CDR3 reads CASSPLPSNQPQHF. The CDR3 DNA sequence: TGTGCCAGCTCACCGCTTCCTAGCAATCAGCCCCAGCATTTT.

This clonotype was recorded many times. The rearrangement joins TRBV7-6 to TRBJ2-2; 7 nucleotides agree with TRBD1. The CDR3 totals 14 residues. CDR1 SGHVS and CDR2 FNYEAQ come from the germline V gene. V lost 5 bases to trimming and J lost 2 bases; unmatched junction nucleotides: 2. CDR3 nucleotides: TGTGCCAGCAGCGGGACAGTCAACACCGGGGAGCTGTTTTTT. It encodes CASSGTVNTGELFF. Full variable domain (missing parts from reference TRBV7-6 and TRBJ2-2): GAGVSQSPRYKVTKRGQDVALRCDPISGHVSLYWYRQALGQGPEFLTYFNYEAQQDKSGLPNDRFSAERPEGSISTLTIQRTEQRDSAMYRCASSGTVNTGELFFGEGSRLTVL.

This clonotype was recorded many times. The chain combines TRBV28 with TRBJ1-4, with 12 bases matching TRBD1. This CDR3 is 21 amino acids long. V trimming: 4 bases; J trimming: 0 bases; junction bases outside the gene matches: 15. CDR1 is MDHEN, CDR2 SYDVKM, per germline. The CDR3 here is CASSSLIIRDRGPATNEKLFF. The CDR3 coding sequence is TGTGCCAGCAGTTCCCTGATAATCCGGGACAGGGGGCCAGCAACTAATGAAAAACTGTTTTTT.

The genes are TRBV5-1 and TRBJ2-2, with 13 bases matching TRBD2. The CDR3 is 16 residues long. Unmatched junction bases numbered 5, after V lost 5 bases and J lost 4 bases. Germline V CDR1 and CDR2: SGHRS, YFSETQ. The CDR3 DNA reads TGCGCCAGCAGGTCGGGACTAGCGGGAATCACCGGGGAGCTGTTTTTT. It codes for CASRSGLAGITGELFF.

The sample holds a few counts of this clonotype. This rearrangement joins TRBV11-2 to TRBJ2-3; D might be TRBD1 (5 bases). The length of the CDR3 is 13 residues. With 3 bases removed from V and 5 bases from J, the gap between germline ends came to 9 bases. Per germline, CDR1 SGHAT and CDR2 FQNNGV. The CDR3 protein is CASSFQGGDTQYF. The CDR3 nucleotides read TGTGCCAGCAGCTTCCAGGGTGGAGATACGCAGTATTTT.

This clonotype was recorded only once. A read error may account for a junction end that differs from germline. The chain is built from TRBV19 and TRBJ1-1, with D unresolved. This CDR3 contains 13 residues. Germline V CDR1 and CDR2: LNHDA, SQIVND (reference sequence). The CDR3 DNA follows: TGTTCCAGTAGTAATGTGAAGATCGGTGAAGCTTTCTTT. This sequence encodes CSSSNVKIGEAFF.

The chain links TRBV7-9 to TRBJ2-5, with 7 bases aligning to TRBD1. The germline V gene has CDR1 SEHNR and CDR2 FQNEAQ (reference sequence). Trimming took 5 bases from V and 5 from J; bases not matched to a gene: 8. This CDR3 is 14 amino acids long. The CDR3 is CASSATGSAETQYF. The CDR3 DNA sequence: TGTGCCAGCAGCGCGACAGGGTCTGCGGAGACCCAGTACTTC. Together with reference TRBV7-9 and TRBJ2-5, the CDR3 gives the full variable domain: DTGVSQNPRHKITKRGQNVTFRCDPISEHNRLYWYRQTLGQGPEFLTYFQNEAQLEKSRLLSDRFSAERPKGSFSTLEIQRTEQGDSAMYLCASSATGSAETQYFGPGTRLLVL.

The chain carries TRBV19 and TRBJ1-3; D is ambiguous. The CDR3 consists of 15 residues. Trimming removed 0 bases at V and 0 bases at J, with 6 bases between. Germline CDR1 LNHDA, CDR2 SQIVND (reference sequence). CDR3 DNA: TGTGCCAGTAGTATAGATGTCCCCTCTGGAAACACCATATATTTT. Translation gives CASSIDVPSGNTIYF.

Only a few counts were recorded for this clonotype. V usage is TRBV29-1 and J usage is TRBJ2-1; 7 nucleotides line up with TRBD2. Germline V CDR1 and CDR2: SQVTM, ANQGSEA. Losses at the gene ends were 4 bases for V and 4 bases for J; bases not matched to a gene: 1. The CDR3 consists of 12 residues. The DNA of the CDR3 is TGCAGCGTTGCGGGGGGTTACAATGAGCAGTTCTTC. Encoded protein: CSVAGGYNEQFF.

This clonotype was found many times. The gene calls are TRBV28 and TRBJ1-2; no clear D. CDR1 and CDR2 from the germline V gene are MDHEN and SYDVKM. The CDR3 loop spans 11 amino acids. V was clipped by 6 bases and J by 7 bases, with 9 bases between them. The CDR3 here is CASSHRGGYTF. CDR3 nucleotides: TGTGCCAGCAGCCACCGAGGTGGCTACACCTTC.

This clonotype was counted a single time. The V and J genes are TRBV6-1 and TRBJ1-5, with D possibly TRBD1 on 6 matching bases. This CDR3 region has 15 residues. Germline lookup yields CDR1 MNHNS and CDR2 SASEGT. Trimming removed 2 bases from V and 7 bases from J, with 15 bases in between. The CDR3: CASSEKVGARQPQHF. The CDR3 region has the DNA TGTGCCAGCAGTGAAAAGGTGGGGGCGAGGCAGCCCCAGCATTTT.

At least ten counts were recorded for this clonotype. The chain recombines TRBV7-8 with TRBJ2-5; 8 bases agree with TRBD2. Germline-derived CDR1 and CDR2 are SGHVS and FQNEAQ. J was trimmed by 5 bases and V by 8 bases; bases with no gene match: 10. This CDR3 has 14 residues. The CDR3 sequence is CASDPGRAGETQYF. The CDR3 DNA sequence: TGTGCCAGCGACCCCGGGAGGGCCGGGGAGACCCAGTACTTC.

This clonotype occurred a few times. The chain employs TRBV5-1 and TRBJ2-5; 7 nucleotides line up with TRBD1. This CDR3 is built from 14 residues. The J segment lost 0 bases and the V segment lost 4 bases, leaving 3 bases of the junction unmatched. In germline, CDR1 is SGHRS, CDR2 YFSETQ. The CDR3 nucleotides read TGCGCCAGCAGCGGGGACAGATACCAAGAGACCCAGTACTTC. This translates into CASSGDRYQETQYF.

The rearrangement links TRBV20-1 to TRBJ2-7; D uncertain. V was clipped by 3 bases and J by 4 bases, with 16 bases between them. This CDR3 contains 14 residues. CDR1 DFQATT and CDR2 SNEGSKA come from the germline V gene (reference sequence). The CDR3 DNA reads TGCAGTGCTAGCGCGGCAGGTAGAAGGTACGAGCAGTACTTC. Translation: CSASAAGRRYEQYF.